This is a list of T cell receptor beta chains from one sample in a study of PD-1 blockade in mismatch repair-deficient tumors. Using immunoSEQ multiplex PCR, the repertoire was profiled, and TCRdb retains in-frame clones only, with some absent. This table holds around 38,000 clones, roughly 77% found once. The sample in question was peripheral blood, obtained 4 weeks after starting pembrolizumab. The receptors derive from an adult with mismatch repair-deficient cancer. Both conserved end residues are part of each CDR3. Fields, in order: D gene, J gene, clone size, V gene, CDR3 protein, CDR3 DNA. D genes are given only for firm matches. Expanded clones are given a class, and other clones once, few, many or no size at all.

.,TRBJ2-2,.,TRBV5-6,CASSLLSGSDTGELFF,TGTGCCAGCAGCTTGCTGTCGGGATCGGACACCGGGGAGCTGTTTTTT
TRBD2,TRBJ2-1,.,TRBV7-9,CASALTSGRGNEQFF,TGTGCCAGCGCACTCACTAGCGGGAGGGGTAATGAGCAGTTCTTC
TRBD2,TRBJ2-1,once,TRBV2,CASSSGTSAYNEQFF,TGTGCCAGCAGTTCAGGGACTAGCGCTTACAATGAGCAGTTCTTC
.,TRBJ1-1,.,TRBV6-1,CASSESENTEAFF,TGTGCCAGCAGTGAAAGCGAGAACACTGAAGCTTTCTTT
.,TRBJ2-7,.,TRBV4-1,CASSQVGSSYEQYF,TGCGCCAGCAGCCAAGTGGGAAGCAGCTACGAGCAGTACTTC
.,TRBJ2-7,few,TRBV7-9,CASSAPSSYEQYF,TGTGCCAGCAGCGCCCCGTCCTCCTACGAGCAGTACTTC
.,TRBJ2-1,.,TRBV27,CATRTRGEDNEQFF,TGTGCCACCCGCACGAGGGGGGAGGATAATGAGCAGTTCTTC
.,TRBJ2-5,.,TRBV13,CASSLPQGQETQYF,TGTGCCAGCAGCCTACCCCAGGGCCAGGAGACCCAGTACTTC
TRBD1,TRBJ2-7,.,TRBV19,CASSISPGGYEQYF,TGTGCCAGTAGTATCTCCCCAGGGGGCTACGAGCAGTACTTC
TRBD1,TRBJ1-4,.,TRBV7-6,CASSRGRGGEKLFF,TGTGCCAGCAGCCGCGGCAGGGGGGGTGAAAAACTGTTTTTT
.,TRBJ1-2,medium-sized,TRBV29-1,CSVGRGYGYTF,TGCAGCGTTGGACGGGGCTATGGCTACACCTTC
TRBD2,TRBJ2-7,few,TRBV27,CASSLSPGLAGAHYEQYF,TGTGCCAGCAGTTTATCACCGGGACTAGCGGGAGCTCACTACGAGCAGTACTTC
.,TRBJ2-1,once,TRBV6-4,CASSDSADSYNEQFF,TGTGCCAGCAGTGACTCGGCGGACTCCTACAATGAGCAGTTCTTC
TRBD2,TRBJ2-7,.,TRBV27,CASSLGTNSEQYF,TGTGCCAGCAGTTTAGGGACTAATTCCGAGCAGTACTTC
.,TRBJ1-5,.,TRBV30,CAWSEARSQPQHF,TGTGCCTGGAGTGAGGCTAGGTCTCAGCCCCAGCATTTT
.,TRBJ1-1,.,TRBV7-2,CAKRGTEAFF,TGTGCAAAAAGGGGTACTGAAGCTTTCTTT
TRBD1,TRBJ1-2,.,TRBV28,CASSLFQGANYGYTF,TGTGCCAGCAGTTTATTTCAGGGGGCGAACTATGGCTACACCTTC
.,TRBJ2-1,.,TRBV6-6,CASSYSGNEQFF,TGTGCCAGCAGTTACTCCGGCAATGAGCAGTTCTTC
.,TRBJ2-3,.,TRBV4-3,CASSQFEGRADTQYF,TGCGCCAGCAGCCAGTTCGAGGGGCGGGCAGATACGCAGTATTTT
.,TRBJ1-1,.,TRBV19,CASSSPVNTEAFF,TGTGCCAGTAGTAGTCCGGTCAACACTGAAGCTTTCTTT
TRBD1,TRBJ2-5,.,TRBV11-2,CASSLEIQGAIVETQYF,TGTGCCAGCAGCTTAGAGATTCAGGGGGCGATTGTAGAGACCCAGTACTTC
.,TRBJ1-2,.,TRBV19,CASSIGGTPNYGYTF,TGTGCCAGTAGTATCGGCGGGACCCCTAACTATGGCTACACCTTC
.,TRBJ2-1,once,TRBV28,CASSTAYQATVYNEQFF,TGTGCCAGCAGTACTGCCTACCAGGCCACGGTTTACAATGAGCAGTTCTTC
.,TRBJ2-2,.,TRBV11-2,CASSLHRRTGELFF,TGTGCCAGCAGCTTACATAGACGGACCGGGGAGCTGTTTTTT
TRBD1,TRBJ2-7,.,TRBV5-1,CASSLVFRGPGQGTYEQYF,TGCGCCAGCAGCTTGGTTTTCCGCGGTCCGGGACAGGGGACTTACGAGCAGTACTTC
.,TRBJ1-2,.,TRBV5-4,CASSLEGLSSGYTF,TGTGCCAGCAGCTTGGAAGGGTTGTCAAGTGGCTACACCTTC
.,TRBJ1-5,.,TRBV6-1,CASTYDPASDQPQHF,TGTGCCAGCACTTATGACCCCGCGAGCGATCAGCCCCAGCATTTT
TRBD2,TRBJ2-7,.,TRBV7-6,CASSLEASGTYEQYF,TGTGCCAGCAGCTTGGAGGCTAGCGGGACCTACGAGCAGTACTTC
.,TRBJ2-1,.,TRBV7-3,CASSLGPTLSYNEQFF,TGTGCCAGCAGCTTAGGCCCAACCCTATCCTACAATGAGCAGTTCTTC
TRBD1,TRBJ1-1,.,TRBV15,CATSRDWGQGTGTEAFF,TGTGCCACCAGCAGAGATTGGGGACAGGGGACAGGCACTGAAGCTTTCTTT
.,TRBJ2-2,once,TRBV2,CASSTPRVGTGELFF,TGTGCCAGCAGCACACCCAGGGTGGGCACCGGGGAGCTGTTTTTT
.,TRBJ1-4,.,TRBV30,CAWSVQAGGGVEKLFF,TGTGCCTGGAGTGTACAGGCCGGGGGGGGAGTTGAAAAACTGTTTTTT
.,TRBJ2-5,.,TRBV9,CASSIQSGRETQYF,TGTGCCAGCAGCATACAAAGCGGGCGAGAGACCCAGTACTTC
TRBD1,TRBJ2-2,.,TRBV30,CAWDRGTNTGELFF,TGTGCCTGGGACAGGGGTACGAACACCGGGGAGCTGTTTTTT
TRBD2,TRBJ2-1,.,TRBV27,CASSFREGRMQFF,TGTGCCAGCAGTTTTCGGGAGGGCCGTATGCAGTTCTTC
.,TRBJ1-1,.,TRBV30,CALDTKMNTEAFF,TGTGCACTGGACACTAAAATGAACACTGAAGCTTTCTTT
TRBD2,TRBJ2-1,once,TRBV10-3,CAISVSGRANEQFF,TGTGCCATCAGTGTTAGCGGGAGGGCCAATGAGCAGTTCTTC
TRBD2,TRBJ2-1,.,TRBV27,CASSLGTSGAIPVEQFF,TGTGCCAGCAGTCTAGGGACTAGCGGAGCGATTCCAGTTGAGCAGTTCTTC
.,TRBJ2-7,.,TRBV6-1,CASSIRIGGRYEQYF,TGTGCCAGCAGCATCAGGATCGGGGGGCGGTACGAGCAGTACTTC
TRBD1,TRBJ2-7,few,TRBV18,CASSPGTGYEQYF,TGTGCCAGCTCACCTGGGACAGGCTACGAGCAGTACTTC
TRBD2,TRBJ2-3,.,TRBV7-2,CASSLQGGRAQDTQYF,TGTGCCAGCAGCTTACAGGGCGGGAGGGCCCAAGATACGCAGTATTTT
.,TRBJ2-2,.,TRBV28,CASSLGVWRDKHTGELFF,TGTGCCAGCAGTTTGGGGGTTTGGCGGGATAAGCACACCGGGGAGCTGTTTTTT
TRBD1,TRBJ2-2,once,TRBV11-3,CASSRQGVKTGELFF,TGTGCCAGCAGCCGACAGGGGGTAAAGACCGGGGAGCTGTTTTTT
.,TRBJ2-1,.,TRBV14,CASSQWDSLFDEQFF,TGTGCCAGCAGCCAGTGGGACTCCCTTTTCGATGAGCAGTTCTTC
.,TRBJ1-1,.,TRBV6-4,CASSADENGLEAFF,TGTGCCAGCAGCGCGGACGAAAATGGACTTGAAGCTTTCTTT
.,TRBJ2-5,.,TRBV7-9,CASSARNGETQYF,TGTGCCAGCAGCGCCCGGAACGGGGAGACCCAGTACTTC